This T cell receptor beta chain derives from a study of T cell responses to AZD1222 COVID-19 vaccine. Details on this clone: As yet, its antigen is unknown.

Measured with immunoSEQ multiplex PCR; TCRdb has only the in-frame clones, and not every one. This table has roughly 120,000 clones, roughly nine tenths appearing once. Findings and limits, study-wide: Seropositive AZD1222 recipients at baseline numbered only five to seven. The study found Spike-specific TCR breadth and depth rose after two AZD1222 doses. Spike-wide vaccine-associated CD4 TCRs dominated at 160-218 and 743-854.

Trimming took 4 bases from V and 1 from J; bases not matched to a gene: 8. Germline V gene sequence: CDR1 SGHRS, CDR2 YFSETQ. The CDR3 has 17 residues. The sample was peripheral blood, taken on day 0 of AZD1222 vaccination. The V gene is TRBV5-1, the J gene TRBJ2-1, with TRBD2 identical over 10 bases. This receptor was obtained from an adult in good health. The CDR3 nucleotides read TGCGCCAGCAGCCCCCAACCTAGCGGGGGTTCCTACAATGAGCAGTTCTTC. Translation: CASSPQPSGGSYNEQFF. The variable domain in full, completed from reference TRBV5-1 and TRBJ2-1, reads KAGVTQTPRYLIKTRGQQVTLSCSPISGHRSVSWYQQTPGQGLQFLFEYFSETQRNKGNFPGRFSGRQFSNSRSEMNVSTLELGDSALYLCASSPQPSGGSYNEQFFGPGTRLTVL.